These T cell receptor beta chains were read from a single sample in a study of blood T cell repertoires in COVID-19. Clones were sequenced by immunoSEQ multiplex PCR, and TCRdb holds only the in-frame ones, with some missing. The data show hundreds of thousands of clones, 70% to 90% seen once. Source material: peripheral blood. These receptors came from a woman younger than 45 with active or convalescent COVID-19. The CDR3 runs from the conserved cysteine through the conserved F or W. Fields, in order: V gene, clone size, D gene, J gene, CDR3 protein, CDR3 DNA. A D gene is named only where the DNA matches it firmly. Rows may omit the clone size; those that give it use once, few, many or a size class.

V: TRBV5-1; size: few; D: TRBD2; J: TRBJ2-1; CDR3: CASRFRVGGKNNEQFF; DNA: TGCGCCAGCAGATTCCGCGTCGGGGGGAAAAACAATGAGCAGTTCTTC
V: TRBV5-6; size: once; D: TRBD2; J: TRBJ2-2; CDR3: CASSTSGGGTGELFF; DNA: TGTGCCAGCAGTACTAGCGGGGGAGGTACCGGGGAGCTGTTTTTT
V: TRBV13; size: .; D: TRBD1; J: TRBJ1-3; CDR3: CASSTADRGNTIYF; DNA: TGTGCCAGCAGCACCGCGGACAGGGGAAACACCATATATTTT
V: TRBV10-3; size: .; D: .; J: TRBJ2-1; CDR3: CAITPGRGYNEQFF; DNA: TGTGCCATCACCCCCGGTCGGGGATACAATGAGCAGTTCTTC
V: TRBV6-5; size: few; D: .; J: TRBJ1-5; CDR3: CASRAGYSNQPQHF; DNA: TGTGCCAGCAGAGCGGGATATAGCAATCAGCCCCAGCATTTT
V: TRBV6-6; size: .; D: .; J: TRBJ1-2; CDR3: CASSYSQGYYGYTF; DNA: TGTGCCAGCAGTTACTCGCAGGGGTACTATGGCTACACCTTC
V: TRBV3-1/TRBV3-2; size: .; D: .; J: TRBJ1-2; CDR3: CASSTPSISGMGYGYTF; DNA: TGTGCCAGCAGCACCCCCAGTATTTCGGGGATGGGCTATGGCTACACCTTC
V: TRBV6-5; size: .; D: TRBD1; J: TRBJ1-1; CDR3: CASSYAQGANTEAFF; DNA: TGTGCCAGCAGTTACGCCCAGGGGGCGAACACTGAAGCTTTCTTT
V: TRBV6-6; size: once; D: TRBD1; J: TRBJ1-1; CDR3: CASGGTGRTEAFF; DNA: TGTGCCAGCGGGGGGACAGGGAGGACTGAAGCTTTCTTT
V: TRBV3-1/TRBV3-2; size: .; D: .; J: TRBJ2-3; CDR3: CASGAYRDTDTQYF; DNA: TGTGCCAGCGGAGCTTACAGGGACACAGATACGCAGTATTTT
V: TRBV4-1; size: .; D: .; J: TRBJ2-7; CDR3: CASSQEQGTYEQYF; DNA: TGCGCCAGCAGCCAAGAACAGGGAACCTACGAGCAGTACTTC
V: TRBV7-2; size: .; D: TRBD1; J: TRBJ2-2; CDR3: CASSPARGRVTGELFF; DNA: TGTGCCAGCAGCCCCGCAAGGGGGCGCGTCACCGGGGAGCTGTTTTTT
V: TRBV10-1; size: .; D: TRBD1; J: TRBJ2-1; CDR3: CASSVAGGSYNEQFF; DNA: TGCGCCAGCAGTGTCGCAGGGGGCTCCTACAATGAGCAGTTCTTC